Below, 29 T cell receptor beta chains from the same sample are listed, as sequenced in a study of CD8 T cells in Susac syndrome. It was with random hexamers that about 0.45 to 1 ug RNA was reverse transcribed. One entry per CDR3 protein, called by TCRdb with MiXCR from the immunoSEQ multiplex PCR reads. The sample yields some 300,000 distinct CDR3 sequences, approximately 85% seen once. The sequenced material came from CD8+ T cells from PBMCs. Source of these receptors: a human donor with multiple sclerosis.

This clonotype was seen a handful of times. CDR3 amino acids: CASSFRTGEETQYF. For the CDR3, the DNA is TGTGCCAGCAGCTTTCGGACAGGGGAAGAGACCCAGTACTTC. This sequence joins TRBV5-4 and TRBJ2-5; 9 bases match TRBD1. CDR3 length equals 14 residues. Germline trimming cut 2 bases from V and 3 bases from J; bases unmatched to any gene: 2. Germline lookup yields CDR1 SGHNT and CDR2 YYREEE (reference sequence).

The V gene is TRBV12-5, the J gene TRBJ2-1; D not certain. The CDR3 extends over 14 amino acids. With 11 bases removed from V and 0 bases from J, the gap between germline ends came to 14 bases. Germline V gene sequence: CDR1 LGHNT, CDR2 FRNRAP. The CDR3 nucleotides are TGTGCTGAGCCCAAGTCGAGCTCCTACAATGAGCAGTTCTTC. Protein product: CAEPKSSSYNEQFF. The full variable domain, in which reference TRBV12-5 and TRBJ2-1 provide the parts outside the CDR3, is DARVTQTPRHKVTEMGQEVTMRCQPILGHNTVFWYRQTMMQGLELLAYFRNRAPLDDSGMPKDRFSAEMPDATLATLKIQPSEPRDSAVYFCAEPKSSSYNEQFFGPGTRLTVL.

This chain connects TRBV19 to TRBJ1-5; D is uncertain. V dropped 2 bases and J dropped 0 bases, with 8 bases sitting between them. The germline V gene encodes CDR1 LNHDA and CDR2 SQIVND (reference sequence). The CDR3 consists of 15 residues. In DNA form, the CDR3 reads TGTGCCAGTAGTATAATGGGCTATAGCAATCAGCCCCAGCATTTT. It is translated as CASSIMGYSNQPQHF. Full variable domain (missing parts from reference TRBV19 and TRBJ1-5): DGGITQSPKYLFRKEGQNVTLSCEQNLNHDAMYWYRQDPGQGLRLIYYSQIVNDFQKGDIAEGYSVSREKKESFPLTVTSAQKNPTAFYLCASSIMGYSNQPQHFGDGTRLSIL.

V and J are TRBV19 and TRBJ1-4; D uncertain. The CDR3 runs 14 residues. The V gene's germline CDR1 is LNHDA and CDR2 SQIVND (reference sequence). V lost 6 bases and J lost 6, with 14 bases in between. The CDR3 protein is CASRPDRVDEKLFF. DNA for the CDR3: TGTGCCAGTAGACCCGACCGGGTGGATGAAAAACTGTTTTTT.

The CDR3 region is CASSLPQRYEQYF. The CDR3 nucleotides are TGCGCCAGCAGCTTGCCACAGCGATACGAGCAGTACTTC. The V call is TRBV5-1, the J call TRBJ2-7, with no clear D. The CDR3 loop spans 13 amino acids. V was clipped by 1 base and J by 4 bases, with 9 bases between them. The germline CDR1 and CDR2 sequences are SGHRS and YFSETQ. Using reference TRBV5-1 and TRBJ2-7 for the parts outside the CDR3, the full variable domain is KAGVTQTPRYLIKTRGQQVTLSCSPISGHRSVSWYQQTPGQGLQFLFEYFSETQRNKGNFPGRFSGRQFSNSRSEMNVSTLELGDSALYLCASSLPQRYEQYFGPGTRLTVT.

The chain is built from TRBV7-8 and TRBJ2-3; 9 bases are shared with TRBD2. The J segment lost 2 bases and the V segment lost 4 bases, leaving 22 bases of the junction unmatched. CDR3 size: 21 residues. From germline, CDR1 is SGHVS and CDR2 FQNEAQ. In nucleotides, the CDR3 is TGTGCCAGCAGCTCCCCGAATACGGACAGGCCGAGACTAGCGGACACAGATACGCAGTATTTT. Its protein is CASSSPNTDRPRLADTDTQYF.

V is TRBV5-1 and J is TRBJ2-5; D remains unclear. The CDR3 runs to 16 residues. CDR1 is SGHRS, CDR2 YFSETQ, per germline. Trimming took off 2 bases at V and 4 bases at J, with 18 bases between the two ends. The CDR3 DNA is TGCGCCAGCAGCTTAGGTCCACCCGACGCCCTAGAGACCCAGTACTTC. Translating it yields CASSLGPPDALETQYF.

The chain carries TRBV4-3 and TRBJ2-1; 8 bases agree with TRBD2. The CDR3 consists of 17 residues. V gave up 1 base and J gave up 2 bases; unmatched junction bases: 7. The germline V gene encodes CDR1 LGHNA and CDR2 YSLEER. The CDR3 sequence is CASSQGPAGVPYNEQFF. CDR3 sequence (DNA): TGCGCCAGCAGCCAAGGTCCAGCGGGAGTACCCTACAATGAGCAGTTCTTC.

This chain joins TRBV6-1 and TRBJ2-1; tentative D call: TRBD2 (6 bases). Germline values: CDR1 MNHNS, CDR2 SASEGT. With 10 bases removed from V and 4 bases from J, the gap between germline ends came to 23 bases. The CDR3 runs to 16 residues. The DNA of the CDR3 is TGTGCCATCACAAATCCAGCGGGCCGTTATTACAATGAGCAGTTCTTC. Translating gives CAITNPAGRYYNEQFF.

CDR3 residues: CATRTDSVYGYTF. The CDR3 coding sequence is TGTGCCACCCGGACGGATTCAGTCTATGGCTACACCTTC. This chain links TRBV6-5 with TRBJ1-2; D is undetermined. Germline lookup yields CDR1 MNHEY and CDR2 SVGAGI. The CDR3 loop spans 13 amino acids. The V end lost 10 bases, the J end lost 4 bases, and 16 bases lay between the germline ends.

The chain couples TRBV2 to TRBJ2-5, with D possibly matching TRBD1 (6 bases). Germline CDR1 reads SNHLY; CDR2 reads FYNNEI. Trimming removed 6 bases from V and 4 bases from J, with 15 bases in between. The CDR3 loop spans 14 amino acids. The CDR3 nucleotides are TGTGCCAGCAGGATACAGGGATGGGGAGAGACCCAGTACTTC. The encoded protein is CASRIQGWGETQYF.

The rearrangement joins TRBV6-2 or TRBV6-3 to TRBJ1-5; D call uncertain. V was trimmed by 1 base and J by 7 bases, leaving 20 bases between them. CDR1 MNHEY and CDR2 SVGEGT come from the germline V gene. This CDR3 spans 17 amino acids. The CDR3 DNA sequence: TGTGCCAGCAGTTACTTCATCATGGATGCCCGAAACCAGCCCCAGCATTTT. Protein product: CASSYFIMDARNQPQHF.

The rearrangement links TRBV28 to TRBJ2-6; D not resolved. CDR1 and CDR2 from the germline V gene are MDHEN and SYDVKM. V lost 5 bases, J lost 0 bases, and 8 bases lay in between. The CDR3 totals 15 residues. CDR3 sequence (DNA): TGTGCCAGCAGTGGACGGTACTCTGGGGCCAACGTCCTGACTTTC. As protein: CASSGRYSGANVLTF.

The rearrangement joins TRBV3-1 to TRBJ2-7; 9 positions match TRBD1. The CDR3 runs to 16 residues. In germline, CDR1 is LGHDT, CDR2 YNNKEL (reference sequence). The V gene end was trimmed by 1 base and the J gene end by 2 bases; junction bases not matched to a gene: 6. CDR3 DNA sequence: TGTGCCAGCAGCCAAGTGGGACAGGGAGGTCCCTACGAGCAGTACTTC. Translation gives CASSQVGQGGPYEQYF.

The chain recombines TRBV7-9 with TRBJ2-7, with no clear D. The CDR3 consists of 11 residues. V lost 5 bases to trimming and J lost 8 bases, with 10 bases between them. The germline V gene has CDR1 SEHNR and CDR2 FQNEAQ (reference sequence). CDR3 sequence (DNA): TGTGCCAGCAGCCATCAAGAGAAGCAGTACTTC. This sequence encodes CASSHQEKQYF.

This chain joins TRBV20-1 and TRBJ2-5; 8 bases are a match to TRBD1. V gave up 3 bases and J gave up 5 bases; unmatched junction bases: 8. The CDR3 consists of 14 residues. Per the germline V gene, CDR1 is DFQATT and CDR2 is SNEGSKA (reference sequence). CDR3 residues: CSASGTGNVETQYF. The CDR3 coding sequence is TGCAGTGCTAGCGGGACAGGCAACGTCGAGACCCAGTACTTC.

The chain is built from TRBV12-3 or TRBV12-4 and TRBJ2-1, with 12 positions matching TRBD2. This CDR3 is built from 15 residues. V dropped 9 bases and J dropped 7; count of bases not matched to a gene: 10. CDR3 sequence: CASHGSTSGRNEQFF. The CDR3 DNA follows: TGTGCCAGTCATGGTTCGACTAGCGGGAGAAATGAGCAGTTCTTC.

The rearrangement uses TRBV7-9 and TRBJ2-7; 7 positions agree with TRBD2. Germline V gene sequence: CDR1 SEHNR, CDR2 FQNEAQ (reference sequence). After removal of 1 base from V and 0 bases from J, the junction contained 3 bases not matched to a gene. The CDR3 is 15 amino acids. The CDR3 DNA sequence: TGTGCCAGCAGCTTAGACCAGCGGGACTCCTACGAGCAGTACTTC. Protein: CASSLDQRDSYEQYF.

This clonotype was seen a few times. The chain combines TRBV28 with TRBJ1-5, with D possibly TRBD1 on 5 matching bases. This CDR3 is 14 amino acids long. Trimming took 6 bases from V and 0 from J, leaving 9 bases between them. From germline, CDR1 is MDHEN and CDR2 SYDVKM. DNA of the CDR3: TGTGCCAGCAGCTTAGGGGATAGCAATCAGCCCCAGCATTTT. Translating it yields CASSLGDSNQPQHF. Full variable domain (missing parts from reference TRBV28 and TRBJ1-5): DVKVTQSSRYLVKRTGEKVFLECVQDMDHENMFWYRQDPGLGLRLIYFSYDVKMKEKGDIPEGYSVSREKKERFSLILESASTNQTSMYLCASSLGDSNQPQHFGDGTRLSIL.

The chain joins TRBV28 to TRBJ1-2, with 8 bases lining up with TRBD1. The germline V gene encodes CDR1 MDHEN and CDR2 SYDVKM. This CDR3 is built from 14 residues. With 1 base clipped from V and 8 bases from J, the junction kept 6 bases outside the gene matches. The DNA for the CDR3 is TGTGCCAGCAGTTTATATCAGGGGGCGGGCGGCTACACCTTC. This sequence encodes CASSLYQGAGGYTF.

This clonotype was seen a single time. The chain couples TRBV19 to TRBJ1-5; possible D gene TRBD1, 6 bases. CDR1 and CDR2 from the germline V gene are LNHDA and SQIVND (reference sequence). V lost 2 bases, J lost 7 bases, and 15 bases lay in between. This CDR3 spans 15 amino acids. The CDR3 loop reads CASSINSLGTQPQHF. As DNA, the CDR3 is TGTGCCAGTAGTATAAACAGCTTGGGGACACAGCCCCAGCATTTT.

The chain has TRBV10-1 and TRBJ1-5, with D possibly TRBD1 on 6 matching bases. CDR3 length: 14 residues. The V and J ends lost 6 bases and 5 bases respectively, with 14 bases between them. Germline CDR1 WNHNN, CDR2 SYGVQD (reference sequence). The CDR3 sequence: CASRVRQEHQPQHF. For the CDR3, the DNA is TGCGCCAGCAGGGTTAGACAGGAACATCAGCCCCAGCATTTT.

This sequence joins TRBV27 and TRBJ2-5; D is perhaps TRBD1 or TRBD2 (7 bases each). Trimming removed 5 bases at V and 1 base at J, with 14 bases between. This CDR3 spans 15 amino acids. In germline, CDR1 is MNHEY, CDR2 SMNVEV (reference sequence). The CDR3 reads CASSRGDSFQETQYF. The CDR3 region has the DNA TGTGCCAGCAGTCGGGGGGACAGTTTCCAAGAGACCCAGTACTTC.

V is TRBV28 and J is TRBJ2-7, with D perhaps TRBD2 (7 bases). V was trimmed by 10 bases and J by 3 bases, leaving 19 bases between them. Germline CDR1 MDHEN, CDR2 SYDVKM. The length of the CDR3 is 14 residues. The CDR3: CATKGGGWGYEQYF. In DNA form, the CDR3 reads TGTGCCACCAAAGGGGGGGGATGGGGCTACGAGCAGTACTTC. The full variable domain, in which reference TRBV28 and TRBJ2-7 provide the parts outside the CDR3, is DVKVTQSSRYLVKRTGEKVFLECVQDMDHENMFWYRQDPGLGLRLIYFSYDVKMKEKGDIPEGYSVSREKKERFSLILESASTNQTSMYLCATKGGGWGYEQYFGPGTRLTVT.

The rearrangement joins TRBV13 to TRBJ2-2; TRBD1 agrees at 8 bases. Per the germline V gene, CDR1 is PRHDT and CDR2 is FYEKMQ (reference sequence). Losses at the gene ends were 7 bases for V and 7 bases for J; bases not matched to a gene: 14. The CDR3 extends over 16 amino acids. CDR3 nucleotide sequence: TGTGCCAGCACCGCCTCCGGGACAGGTTTCATCGGGGAGCTGTTTTTT. Its protein product is CASTASGTGFIGELFF.

This chain uses TRBV7-9 with TRBJ2-1; TRBD2 might be the D (5 bases). Looked up from germline, CDR1 is SEHNR and CDR2 is FQNEAQ (reference sequence). The V and J ends lost 7 bases and 8 bases respectively, with 18 bases between them. The CDR3 runs 14 residues. This chain's CDR3 is CASTLSGRADEQFF. CDR3 DNA: TGTGCCAGCACCCTAAGTGGCAGAGCGGATGAGCAGTTCTTC.

The V and J genes are TRBV29-1 and TRBJ2-7, with TRBD1 matching over 9 bases. Germline CDR1 reads SQVTM; CDR2 reads ANQGSEA. This CDR3 contains 13 residues. After removal of 3 bases from V and 7 bases from J, the junction contained 7 bases not matched to a gene. Here the CDR3 DNA reads TGCAGCGTTGAGGACAGGGGTATAGGGGAGCAGTACTTC. It is translated as CSVEDRGIGEQYF.

This chain links TRBV6-5 with TRBJ1-3; D may be TRBD1 (5 bases). Trimming shortened V by 2 bases and J by 4 bases, and 12 bases separated the two germline ends. This CDR3 spans 15 amino acids. In germline, CDR1 is MNHEY, CDR2 SVGAGI. This CDR3 reads CASSYNSGDGNTIYF. In nucleotides, the CDR3 is TGTGCCAGCAGTTACAACTCCGGGGACGGAAACACCATATATTTT.

The chain couples TRBV19 to TRBJ2-2; 11 nucleotides align to TRBD1. V was pared by 1 base and J by 5 bases, with 3 bases of the junction left unmatched. The CDR3 length is 16 residues. The germline gives CDR1 LNHDA, CDR2 SQIVND (reference sequence). Written as DNA, the CDR3 is TGTGCCAGTAGTATAGGTGGGACAGGGGGGACCGGGGAGCTGTTTTTT. Translated: CASSIGGTGGTGELFF. Using reference TRBV19 and TRBJ2-2 for the parts outside the CDR3, the full variable domain is DGGITQSPKYLFRKEGQNVTLSCEQNLNHDAMYWYRQDPGQGLRLIYYSQIVNDFQKGDIAEGYSVSREKKESFPLTVTSAQKNPTAFYLCASSIGGTGGTGELFFGEGSRLTVL.